This T cell receptor beta chain was sequenced during a study of T cell responses to AZD1222 COVID-19 vaccine. Study-wide background: The study pooled second doses at about 4 or about 12 weeks.

General study points: CD4 TCRs covered the whole spike, strongest at regions 160-218 and 743-854. Without day 14 samples, only post-peak T cell repertoires were studied. Breadth and depth of Spike-specific TCRs rose after two AZD1222 doses.

With respect to this clone: As yet, its antigen is unknown.

Profiled with immunoSEQ multiplex PCR; TCRdb holds only in-frame clones, not every one. The sample holds roughly 180,000 clones, around 94% seen once. The CDR3 loop spans 15 amino acids. CDR1 is WSHSY and CDR2 is SAAADI in the germline V gene. The V segment lost 7 bases and the J segment 4 bases; nucleotides outside the gene matches: 8. The source material was peripheral blood, sampled on day 0 of AZD1222 vaccination. The TCR comes from an adult in good health. V and J are TRBV10-2 and TRBJ2-1; 9 nucleotides match TRBD2. The CDR3 region is CASTPASGGYNEQFF. The CDR3 DNA follows: TGCGCCAGCACCCCCGCCAGCGGGGGGTACAATGAGCAGTTCTTC.